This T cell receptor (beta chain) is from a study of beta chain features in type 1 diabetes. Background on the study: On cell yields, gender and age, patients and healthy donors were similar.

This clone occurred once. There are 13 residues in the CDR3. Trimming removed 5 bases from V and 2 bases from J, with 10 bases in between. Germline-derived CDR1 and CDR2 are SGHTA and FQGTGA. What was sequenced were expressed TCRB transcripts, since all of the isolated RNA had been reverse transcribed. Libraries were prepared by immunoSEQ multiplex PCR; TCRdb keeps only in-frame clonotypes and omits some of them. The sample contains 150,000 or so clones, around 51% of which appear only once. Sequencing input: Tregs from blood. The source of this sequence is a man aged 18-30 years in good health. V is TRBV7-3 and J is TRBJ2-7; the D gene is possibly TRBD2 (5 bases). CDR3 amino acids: CASSRGPAYEQYF. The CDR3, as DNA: TGTGCCAGCAGCCGCGGGCCGGCCTACGAGCAGTACTTC.